The sequence of this TCR beta chain was determined in a study of T cell changes during pregnancy in multiple sclerosis. The J segment lost 1 base and the V segment lost 0 bases, leaving 0 bases of the junction unmatched. Per the germline V gene, CDR1 is SGHRS and CDR2 is YFSETQ. CDR3 length: 14 residues. As concerns this clone: Other nucleotide sequences in the sample specify the same CDR3.

Clones were sequenced by immunoSEQ multiplex PCR, and TCRdb holds only the in-frame ones, with some missing. The profile covers roughly 69,000 clones, with 92% appearing a single time and more than 1.1% taken by the ten largest. The source is a female donor with multiple sclerosis, enrolled in a pregnancy study. The chain carries TRBV5-1 and TRBJ1-1; TRBD1 agrees at 7 bases. This sample comprised peripheral blood, obtained after pregnancy. CDR3 amino acids: CASSLDRGNTEAFF. As DNA, the CDR3 is TGCGCCAGCAGCTTGGACAGGGGGAACACTGAAGCTTTCTTT.